The clone carrying this T cell receptor (beta chain) was seen ten or more times. Its cognate antigen is unknown. Time point noted: patch test 2, 6 weeks after DPC sensitization. Documented treatment: therapeutic diphenylcyclopropenone sensitization with weekly scalp DPC. From whole blood left unfractionated, total RNA was extracted. Blood draws came before every patch-test application. This sample was taken from a study of human T cells and chemical hapten exposure. Study-wide findings and caveats: Patch test score rose with PT1 expanded TCRs, significant at 8, 16, 32, not 4.

TCRdb itself ran the RACE reads through MiXCR, one entry per CDR3 protein. The top ten hold more than 13% of the sample, which has 40,000 or so distinct CDR3 sequences, roughly a tenth seen once. Trimming left V 4 bases short and J 0 bases short, with 6 bases between. CDR3 length: 13 residues. In germline, CDR1 is LGHNA, CDR2 YSLEER. This TCR came from a woman aged 25 to 39 with alopecia areata. Some clones in this sample may be carry-over from other donors' samples. Material: whole blood, obtained in connection with sensitization to the hapten diphenylcyclopropenone (DPC). The chain employs TRBV4-3 and TRBJ2-5; tentatively, D is TRBD1 or TRBD2 (5 bases each). CDR3 amino acids: CASSRGNQETQYF. The CDR3 nucleotides are TGCGCCAGCAGCCGGGGGAACCAAGAGACCCAGTACTTC.